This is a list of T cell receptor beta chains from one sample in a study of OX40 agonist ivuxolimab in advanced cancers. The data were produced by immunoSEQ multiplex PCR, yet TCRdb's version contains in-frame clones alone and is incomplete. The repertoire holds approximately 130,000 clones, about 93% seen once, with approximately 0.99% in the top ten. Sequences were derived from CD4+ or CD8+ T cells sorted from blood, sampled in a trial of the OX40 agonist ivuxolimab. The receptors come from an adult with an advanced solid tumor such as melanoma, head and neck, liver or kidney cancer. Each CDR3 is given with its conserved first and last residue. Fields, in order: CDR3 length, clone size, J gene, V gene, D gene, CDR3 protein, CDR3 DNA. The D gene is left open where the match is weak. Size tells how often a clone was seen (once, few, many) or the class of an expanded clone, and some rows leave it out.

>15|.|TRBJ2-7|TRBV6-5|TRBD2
CASRTTGTSGSEQYF
TGTGCCAGCAGAACGACCGGGACTAGCGGGAGCGAGCAGTACTTC
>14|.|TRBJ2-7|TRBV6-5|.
CASSYSGAGYEQYF
TGTGCCAGCAGTTATTCGGGGGCCGGCTACGAGCAGTACTTC
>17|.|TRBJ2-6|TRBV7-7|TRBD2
CASSGLAGEEGANVLTF
TGTGCTAGCAGTGGCCTAGCGGGAGAGGAAGGGGCCAACGTCCTGACTTTC
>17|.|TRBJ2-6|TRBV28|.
CASSSPGQNSGANVLTF
TGTGCCAGCAGTTCCCCGGGACAAAACTCTGGGGCCAACGTCCTGACTTTC
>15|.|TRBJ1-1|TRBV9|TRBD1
CASSPRDRTNTEAFF
TGTGCCAGCAGCCCACGGGACAGGACAAACACTGAAGCTTTCTTT
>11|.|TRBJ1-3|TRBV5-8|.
CASGRGNTIYF
TGTGCCAGCGGCCGGGGAAACACCATATATTTT
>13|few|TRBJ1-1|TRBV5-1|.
CASSLDVGTEAFF
TGCGCCAGCAGCTTGGACGTCGGCACTGAAGCTTTCTTT
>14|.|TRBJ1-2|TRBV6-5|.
CASSLRGGDYGYTF
TGTGCCAGCAGTCTCAGGGGTGGAGACTATGGCTACACCTTC
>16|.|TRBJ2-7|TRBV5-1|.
CASTPGGGGLFYEQYF
TGCGCCAGCACCCCTGGAGGGGGTGGGCTTTTTTACGAGCAGTACTTC
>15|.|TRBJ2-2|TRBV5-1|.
CASSGGATNTGELFF
TGCGCCAGCAGCGGGGGAGCAACGAACACCGGGGAGCTGTTTTTT
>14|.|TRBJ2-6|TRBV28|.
CASSGPSGANVLTF
TGTGCCAGTTCCGGCCCATCTGGGGCCAACGTCCTGACTTTC
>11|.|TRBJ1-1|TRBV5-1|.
CASSLFTEAFF
TGCGCCAGCAGCTTGTTCACTGAAGCTTTCTTT
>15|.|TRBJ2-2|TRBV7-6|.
CASSSRGAGTGELFF
TGTGCCAGCAGTTCCAGGGGGGCAGGCACCGGGGAGCTGTTTTTT
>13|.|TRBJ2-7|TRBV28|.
CATWTEGFYEQYF
TGTGCCACCTGGACCGAGGGGTTCTACGAGCAGTACTTC
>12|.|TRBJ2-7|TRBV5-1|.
CASSGPRGEQYF
TGCGCCAGCAGCGGTCCCCGGGGCGAGCAGTACTTC
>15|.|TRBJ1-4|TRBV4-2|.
CASSLEGRRNEKLFF
TGTGCCAGCAGCCTCGAGGGACGGCGTAATGAAAAACTGTTTTTT
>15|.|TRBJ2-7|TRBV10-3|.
CAISDPDRTALEQYF
TGTGCCATCAGTGACCCTGACAGGACTGCCCTCGAGCAGTACTTC
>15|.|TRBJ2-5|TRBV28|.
CASSSTMDSQETQYF
TGTGCCAGCAGTTCGACGATGGACAGCCAAGAGACCCAGTACTTC
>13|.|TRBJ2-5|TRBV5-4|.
CASSSGEGVTQYF
TGTGCCAGCAGCTCCGGTGAGGGGGTGACCCAGTACTTC
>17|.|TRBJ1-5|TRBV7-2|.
CASSLSRTPTPKQPQHF
TGTGCCAGCAGCTTAAGCAGGACACCTACCCCGAAGCAGCCCCAGCATTTT
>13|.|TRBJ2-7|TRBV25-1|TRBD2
CASTGLAEYEQYF
TGTGCCAGCACTGGACTAGCAGAGTACGAGCAGTACTTC
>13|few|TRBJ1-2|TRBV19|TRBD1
CASSMTGLDGYTF
TGTGCCAGTAGTATGACAGGGCTGGATGGCTACACCTTC
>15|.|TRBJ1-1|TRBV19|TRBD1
CASSRQRQGADGAFF
TGTGCCAGTAGCCGCCAACGCCAGGGGGCCGATGGAGCTTTCTTT
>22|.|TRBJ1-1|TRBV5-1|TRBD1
CASSSANRDRGLYSSMNTEAFF
TGCGCCAGCAGCTCAGCTAATCGGGACAGGGGGCTTTATTCATCGATGAACACTGAAGCTTTCTTT